The subject of this entry is one TCR beta chain. This clone's antigen is unknown. The sample holds no much larger clone one base away, and base qualities are not on file. TCR CDR3 regions were amplified from genomic DNA by multiplex PCR using the deep immunoSEQ assay. Extracted genomic DNA from each cell subset was spread evenly across all wells of several immunoSEQ 96-well plates, with each plate serving as a replicate. For sorted subsets, around 200 ng genomic DNA, equal to about 30,000 T cell genomes, was loaded into each replicate PCR. Purified libraries were measured with a Qubit 3.0 fluorometer, size-checked on a Bioanalyzer 2100, and measured again with the KAPA Library Quantification kit. Every immunoSEQ 96-well plate was sequenced on a separate single-read 150-cycle Illumina NextSeq 550 flow cell. Under the source paper's analysis protocol: Because the immunoSEQ output held only junctional sequences and lacked quality scores, the filtering could not match the filtering applied to full-length reads. To assign V/J genes and CDR3, sequences were annotated using PyIR, a Python wrapper for IgBLAST v1.9, with IMGT germline references. Any read was removed if the V/J assignment was weak (E-value above 1e-6), the CDR3 was missing, or the read contained stop codons, out-of-frame junctions, or ambiguous translated residues. V3J clonotypes were defined as sequences sharing an identical inferred V gene, J gene, and CDR3 amino acid sequence. The percentage overlap between two repertoires was calculated by dividing the number of shared unique clonotypes by the size of the smaller repertoire. RTK rarefaction, the Chao1 estimator, and Recon v2.1 estimates of unobserved clonotypes were used to assess repertoire richness. OLGA was used to compute generation probabilities for all TCRbeta clonotypes that the gDNA method yielded from a handful of donors. This immuneACCESS table, as held by TCRdb, lists in-frame sequences with V and J called but not all clones. Of the missing ones, under half trace to an unresolved V gene in checked studies; the others have no known cause. The V and J calls and clone size were taken over from that table, and D and trimming were inferred from the DNA. This sample comprises more than 900,000 clones, approximately 80% of them detected only once. Roughly 0.61% of the sample goes to the ten largest clones.

The donors were healthy, HIV-negative adults who had no recently reported acute infections or vaccinations. Every donor was a Caucasian adult residing in Nashville, Tennessee, USA. CD4+ T cells were enriched by magnetic negative selection; naive cells were then positively selected on CD45RA, and the negative fraction formed the memory subset. After blood collection by leukapheresis, PBMCs were isolated using Ficoll-Histopaque density gradient centrifugation and then cryopreserved in the vapor phase of liquid nitrogen. Analytical flow cytometry was used to check the purity and quantity of each magnetically sorted T cell population. From each sorted fraction, genomic DNA was isolated and quantified by UV absorbance on a Nanodrop 2000c. The sample comes from a study of shared clonotypes between healthy human individuals (dated by TCRdb to 2018 to 2020). A note on the overall study: The cohort included three men and a couple of women between 18 and 49 years of age. For each donor, CD4 naive and CD4 memory were each run on three plates, CD8 naive on two plates, and CD8 memory on one plate. To estimate repertoire size and how much clonotypes are shared between individuals, the study performed deep sequencing of blood TCR repertoires from a few healthy adults. To increase sequencing depth and limit assay-specific biases, TCR repertoire library preparation and sequencing were carried out by different laboratories using diverse techniques. Between about 0.94 and 10 billion PBMCs per donor were obtained by leukapheresis. Broader findings and caveats from the paper: The small number of donors limited the genetic and exposure-history diversity represented. Sampling was limited to blood, and TCR repertoires in tissue likely differ from TCR repertoires in blood. Pairwise subsampling indicated that sequencing depth was expected to affect the degree of clonotype sharing among donors. Compared with non-shared clonotypes, clonotypes shared by all four sorted-subset donors had higher generation probabilities. Approximately 5% of naive CD4, 3% to 3.5% of naive CD8, around 2.3% of memory CD4, and approximately 0.39% of memory CD8 clonotypes were shared across four donors. Incomplete sequencing was indicated by rarefaction of sorted-subset datasets, despite the large sequencing depth. Naive subsets generally had larger estimated clonotype richness than memory subsets did.

The sequenced sample was memory CD4+ T cells from PBMCs. This specimen's cell subset or site label, interpreted: CD45RA-negative fraction. The TCR comes from a man aged 18-30 years in good health. Some clones in this sample may be carry-over from other donors' samples.

This receptor carries the CDR3 CSVIMRDRAYNEQFF. The base sequence is TGCAGCGTCATAATGCGGGACAGGGCTTACAATGAGCAGTTCTTC. Recombination linked TRBV29-1 to TRBJ2-1, with 9 bases matching TRBD1. At the junction V is shortened by 6 bases and J by 4 bases; bases outside the gene matches: 10. From the germline V gene, CDR1 is SQVTM and CDR2 is ANQGSEA. Inclusive of the bounding cysteine and phenylalanine, the CDR3 is 15 residues long. Just the 45-base CDR3 DNA is kept, in frame starting at base 1.